Listed below are T cell receptor beta chains from one sample, sequenced in a study of cytomegalovirus exposure and HLA in healthy donors. The assay was immunoSEQ multiplex PCR, and TCRdb's table has in-frame clones only and misses some. With about 76,000 clones in the sample, the ten largest clones hold approximately 4.5%. The specimen sequenced was PBMCs. These receptors were taken from a woman between 40 and 55 years old in good health and CMV-seropositive. The CDR3 runs from the conserved cysteine through the conserved F or W. Each record gives: V gene, D gene, CDR3 protein. D genes are given only for firm matches.

TRBV6-1 | NA | CASSERDFRTYEQYF
TRBV6-1 | TRBD2 | CASSEGDSGSYEQYF
TRBV7-2 | NA | CASSLLGQSYNEQFF
TRBV28 | NA | CASSLPGEDTQYF
TRBV28 | TRBD2 | CASSLRLAGGGGPSQETQYF
TRBV11-2 | TRBD2 | CASSLDGASGSTDTQYF
TRBV4-3 | TRBD1 | CASSLYQGARYGYTF
TRBV19 | NA | CASSEDGGIYGYTF
TRBV28 | NA | CASGGVYSNQPQHF
TRBV7-9 | TRBD1 | CASSLDTGVAAVEQYF
TRBV10-3 | NA | CAISERGSSYNSPLHF
TRBV5-1 | NA | CASSYRQAGEKLFF
TRBV5-1 | TRBD1 | CASTLQPGQDDEQYF
TRBV10-3 | NA | CAISESITLRVSEQYF